What follows are 17 T cell receptor beta chains derived from one specimen sequenced in a study of CD8 T cells in ankylosing spondylitis listed by TCRdb under 2017. What the study reported, not specific to this receptor: A TCR beta motif made up of about eight highly homologous amino acid variants appeared to be characteristic of blood from ankylosing spondylitis patients.

These TCRs' antigens remain unknown. Libraries were prepared through 5' RACE. The reads were generated on an Illumina HiSeq 2500. The public reads were reanalyzed by TCRdb: fastp trimming at Q25, MiXCR alignment, in-frame beta chains only. All rows with the same CDR3 protein become a single entry with the most common DNA and genes. The sample table contains around 140,000 distinct CDR3 sequences; only one count was recorded for 15% to 20% of them. The ten largest account for 30% to 35% of the sample. Input material: blood, either unsorted or a sorted T cell fraction (not recorded which). Receptors were obtained from a male donor with ankylosing spondylitis.

This clonotype was seen a handful of times. This chain links TRBV6-5 with TRBJ2-1, with TRBD2 identical over 12 bases. J was trimmed by 5 bases and V by 0 bases; bases with no gene match: 5. The CDR3 is 17 amino acids. Germline V lookup: CDR1 MNHEY, CDR2 SVGAGI. The CDR3: CASSYSHLAGGNNEQFF. In DNA form, the CDR3 reads TGTGCCAGCAGTTACTCACACCTAGCGGGGGGGAACAATGAGCAGTTCTTC.

This clonotype has just a few counts. J is TRBJ1-2 and V is TRBV27; 7 nucleotides line up with TRBD1. Germline V gene lookup returns CDR1 MNHEY and CDR2 SMNVEV (reference sequence). After removal of 8 bases from V and 8 bases from J, the junction contained 14 bases not matched to a gene. The CDR3 spans 14 residues. CDR3: CASRSYRDSRGYTF. The CDR3 nucleotides read TGTGCCAGCCGGTCCTACCGGGACAGCCGAGGCTACACCTTC.

The chain links TRBV25-1 to TRBJ1-3; 7 bases fit TRBD1. Germline CDR1 is MGHDK and CDR2 is SYGVNS. This CDR3 has 14 residues. V shed 3 bases and J 4 bases; nucleotides not matched to a gene: 3. CDR3 coding DNA: TGTGCCAGCAGTGACACAGGGGCCGGAAACACCATATATTTT. Translated: CASSDTGAGNTIYF. Full variable domain (outside the CDR3, taken from reference TRBV25-1 and TRBJ1-3): EADIYQTPRYLVIGTGKKITLECSQTMGHDKMYWYQQDPGMELHLIHYSYGVNSTEKGDLSSESTVSRIRTEHFPLTLESARPSHTSQYLCASSDTGAGNTIYFGEGSWLTVV.

The chain combines TRBV19 with TRBJ2-7; the D call may be TRBD1 or TRBD2 (5 bases each). Germline V gives CDR1 LNHDA, CDR2 SQIVND (reference sequence). V was cut by 5 bases and J by 2 bases, with 10 bases left in between. The CDR3 length is 13 residues. DNA for the CDR3: TGTGCCAGTAGTTCCGGGACCACCTACGAGCAGTACTTC. This encodes CASSSGTTYEQYF.

This clonotype has a handful of counts. The chain recombines TRBV11-1 with TRBJ2-4, with 8 bases that match TRBD2. Germline V gives CDR1 SGHAT, CDR2 FQDESV (reference sequence). V dropped 5 bases and J dropped 7; count of bases not matched to a gene: 10. This CDR3 is built from 15 residues. This chain's CDR3 is CASSPGSGRTNIQYF. The CDR3 DNA reads as TGTGCCAGCAGCCCCGGCAGCGGGAGAACGAACATTCAGTACTTC.

The CDR3 region has the DNA TGTGCCAGCACCCCCGGGCTTGAGTTCAGCTCATTTAGGACCGACAATGAGCAGTTCTTC. Protein: CASTPGLEFSSFRTDNEQFF. The chain has TRBV6-2 or TRBV6-3 and TRBJ2-1; D is unclear. The CDR3 contains 20 residues. CDR1 is MNHEY and CDR2 is SVGEGT in the germline V gene. The ends were cut back, 7 bases at V and 5 bases at J, with 33 bases in the middle.

This clonotype was seen a few times. V gene TRBV5-5 combines with J gene TRBJ2-7; maybe TRBD2 (6 bases). Trimming cost V 2 bases and J 4 bases, with 10 bases left between them. The germline V gene encodes CDR1 SGHKS and CDR2 YYEKEE (reference sequence). CDR3 length: 13 amino acids. The CDR3 loop reads CASSFLGGYEQYF. CDR3 nucleotide sequence: TGTGCCAGCAGCTTTCTCGGAGGGTACGAGCAGTACTTC.

This chain links TRBV27 with TRBJ2-3; D unclear. From germline, CDR1 is MNHEY and CDR2 SMNVEV (reference sequence). The V end was cut by 5 bases, the J end by 0 bases, with 18 bases between. This CDR3 spans 17 amino acids. This chain's CDR3 is CASSAPQGQASTDTQYF. The DNA of the CDR3 is TGTGCCAGCAGTGCCCCGCAAGGGCAAGCTAGCACAGATACGCAGTATTTT.

This clonotype has a handful of counts. The chain joins TRBV27 to TRBJ2-2, with 10 nucleotides matching TRBD2. Germline V gives CDR1 MNHEY, CDR2 SMNVEV (reference sequence). The CDR3 consists of 15 residues. The junction had 4 bases not matched to a gene; V was cut back by 3 bases and J by 6 bases. The CDR3 nucleotides read TGTGCCAGCAGTTTGTTCCTAGCGGGAGCCGGGGAGCTGTTTTTT. The encoded protein is CASSLFLAGAGELFF.

The chain combines TRBV4-2 with TRBJ2-7; D could derive from TRBD1 or TRBD2 (6 bases each). The CDR3 has 14 amino acids. Germline assignment: CDR1 LGHNA and CDR2 YNFKEQ. V was cut by 3 bases and J by 2 bases, with 11 bases left in between. DNA for the CDR3: TGTGCCAGCAGCCAGAGGGGGGTGGCCTACGAGCAGTACTTC. Translating gives CASSQRGVAYEQYF.

As concerns this clonotype: A much larger clone sits a single nucleotide away, making a read error possible. The chain employs TRBV29-1 and TRBJ2-1, with no clear D. The germline V gene encodes CDR1 SQVTM and CDR2 ANQGSEA. This CDR3 spans 11 amino acids. Trimming pared 6 bases from V and 6 bases from J, leaving 9 bases between. CDR3 protein: CSVSVFNEQFF. Written as DNA, the CDR3 is TGCAGCGTATCCGTTTTCAATGAGCAGTTCTTC.

This chain joins TRBV28 and TRBJ2-1; 7 positions match TRBD1. V gave up 3 bases and J gave up 8 bases; unmatched junction bases: 13. Germline lookup yields CDR1 MDHEN and CDR2 SYDVKM. This CDR3 has 16 residues. The CDR3 nucleotides are TGTGCCAGCAGTTTCTCATCGCGACAGGGTGGTCATGAGCAGTTCTTC. It encodes CASSFSSRQGGHEQFF.

The chain joins TRBV6-2 or TRBV6-3 to TRBJ2-7; 7 positions agree with TRBD2. V lost 6 bases and J lost 3; bases outside the gene matches: 11. From germline, CDR1 is MNHEY and CDR2 SVGEGT. This CDR3 has 15 residues. The CDR3: CASSPSSGAVYEQYF. CDR3 coding DNA: TGTGCCAGCAGCCCCTCGAGCGGGGCCGTCTACGAGCAGTACTTC.

In its sample, this clonotype was seen many times. This rearrangement joins TRBV12-3 or TRBV12-4 to TRBJ2-6, with 7 nucleotides matching TRBD2. Trimming cost V 6 bases and J 0 bases; bases outside gene matches: 8. The CDR3 sequence is 17 residues long. The DNA for the CDR3 is TGTGCCAGCAGGACACGGGACTATACCTCTGGGGCCAACGTCCTGACTTTC. Protein: CASRTRDYTSGANVLTF.

This chain uses TRBV7-9 with TRBJ2-3, with a possible D match to TRBD1 (5 bases). This CDR3 region has 12 residues. Germline lookup yields CDR1 SEHNR and CDR2 FQNEAQ (reference sequence). V lost 8 bases, J lost 7 bases, and 13 bases lay in between. CDR3 coding DNA: TGTGCCAGCGCAGGGAACCGAAATACGCAGTATTTT. Its translation: CASAGNRNTQYF.

The sample holds a few counts of this clonotype. This sequence joins TRBV7-9 and TRBJ2-7; D is uncertain. Germline V gene data show CDR1 as SEHNR and CDR2 as FQNEAQ (reference sequence). Trimming shortened V by 2 bases and J by 1 base, and 9 bases separated the two germline ends. The CDR3 is 14 residues long. CDR3 sequence: CASSLPQFSYEQYF. The CDR3 DNA follows: TGTGCCAGCAGCTTACCCCAGTTTTCCTACGAGCAGTACTTC.

The chain joins TRBV7-9 to TRBJ1-2; 7 nucleotides line up with TRBD1. The CDR3 is 12 residues long. Per the germline V gene, CDR1 is SEHNR and CDR2 is FQNEAQ (reference sequence). V gave up 6 bases and J gave up 4 bases; unmatched junction bases: 2. Here the CDR3 reads CASRWDSYGYTF. CDR3 in DNA: TGTGCCAGCAGATGGGACAGCTATGGCTACACCTTC.